The clone carrying this T cell receptor beta chain was detected only a few times. The sample comes from a study of T-cell memory formation after mild COVID-19. Germline V lookup: CDR1 SEHNR, CDR2 FQNEAQ (reference sequence). This CDR3 has 15 amino acids. The germline V and J ends were trimmed by 2 bases and 1 base, with 12 bases remaining between them. One entry per CDR3 protein results from TCRdb running MiXCR on the 5' RACE reads. There are nearly 110,000 distinct CDR3 sequences in the sample; approximately 15% occur only once, and under 45% lies in the top ten. The sequence was collected from a man younger than 35 who had mild COVID-19 (a few samples of this study predate the infection). Cell type and time point are not known. Sequenced material: PBMCs or a T cell subset sorted from them (not recorded which). The rearrangement joins TRBV7-9 to TRBJ2-7; D may be TRBD2 (5 bases). The DNA for the CDR3 is TGTGCCAGCAGCTTAACGGGGTCGGGTTCCTACGAGCAGTACGTC. The encoded protein is CASSLTGSGSYEQYV.